This T cell receptor (beta chain) was documented in a study of shared clonotypes between healthy human individuals. This CDR3 region has 12 residues. Trimming removed 2 bases at V and 7 bases at J, with 5 bases between. Germline CDR1 WNHNN, CDR2 SYGVQD (reference sequence). At a deep level, the assay was run. For every subset, genomic DNA was evenly distributed across several immunoSEQ plates. TCRdb keeps only in-frame clones here, not all; method: immunoSEQ multiplex PCR. The table lists approximately 620,000 clones, approximately 97% of them singletons. The origin of this receptor is a woman in her 30s in good health. The V call is TRBV10-1, the J call TRBJ2-2; TRBD2 might be the D (5 bases). The specimen sequenced was naive CD4+ T cells sorted from blood. The sample's subset: CD45RA+ positively selected. The CDR3 DNA sequence: TGCGCCAGCAGTGAGCGGGGCGGGGAGCTGTTTTTT. Translated, it gives CASSERGGELFF.